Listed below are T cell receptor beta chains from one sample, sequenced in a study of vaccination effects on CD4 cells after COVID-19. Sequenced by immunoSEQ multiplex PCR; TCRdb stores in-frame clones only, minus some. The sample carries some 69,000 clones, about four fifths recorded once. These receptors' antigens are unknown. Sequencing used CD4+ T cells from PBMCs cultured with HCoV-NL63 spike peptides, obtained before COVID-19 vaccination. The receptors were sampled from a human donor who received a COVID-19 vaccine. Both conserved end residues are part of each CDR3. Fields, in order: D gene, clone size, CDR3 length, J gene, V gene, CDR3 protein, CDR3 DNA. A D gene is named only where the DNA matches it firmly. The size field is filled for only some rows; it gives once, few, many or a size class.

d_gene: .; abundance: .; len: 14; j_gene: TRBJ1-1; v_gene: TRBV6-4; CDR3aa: CASRITGLNTEAFF; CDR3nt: TGTGCCAGCAGAATCACAGGGTTGAACACTGAAGCTTTCTTT
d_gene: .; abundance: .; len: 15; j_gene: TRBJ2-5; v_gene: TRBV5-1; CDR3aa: CASSSRTFSGGTQYF; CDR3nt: TGCGCCAGCAGCTCCCGGACCTTTTCAGGAGGGACCCAGTACTTC
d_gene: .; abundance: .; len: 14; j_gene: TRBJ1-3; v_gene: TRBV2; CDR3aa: CASSNGQFGNTIYF; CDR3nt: TGTGCCAGCAGTAACGGACAGTTCGGAAACACCATATATTTT
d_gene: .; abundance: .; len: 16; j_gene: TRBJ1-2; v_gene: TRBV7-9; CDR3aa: CASSFMRGITNYGYTF; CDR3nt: TGTGCCAGCAGCTTCATGAGGGGAATTACTAACTATGGCTACACCTTC
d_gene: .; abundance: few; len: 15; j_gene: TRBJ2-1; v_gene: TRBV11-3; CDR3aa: CASSPRGPEYNEQFF; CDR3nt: TGTGCCAGCAGCCCCAGAGGCCCGGAGTACAATGAGCAGTTCTTC
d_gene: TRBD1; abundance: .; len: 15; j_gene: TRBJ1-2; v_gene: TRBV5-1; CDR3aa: CASSPGTGSGYGYTF; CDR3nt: TGCGCCAGCAGCCCCGGGACAGGGTCTGGCTATGGCTACACCTTC
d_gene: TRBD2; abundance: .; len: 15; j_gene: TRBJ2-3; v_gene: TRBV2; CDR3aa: CASSLSGGATDTQYF; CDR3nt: TGTGCCAGCAGTCTTAGCGGGGGGGCAACTGATACGCAGTATTTT
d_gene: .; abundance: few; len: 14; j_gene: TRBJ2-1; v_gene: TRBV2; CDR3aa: CASTNEGEYNEQFF; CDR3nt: TGTGCCAGCACCAACGAGGGGGAATACAATGAGCAGTTCTTC
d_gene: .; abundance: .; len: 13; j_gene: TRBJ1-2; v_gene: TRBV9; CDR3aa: CASSPGGSGGYTF; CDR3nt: TGTGCCAGCAGCCCTGGGGGGTCTGGGGGCTACACCTTC
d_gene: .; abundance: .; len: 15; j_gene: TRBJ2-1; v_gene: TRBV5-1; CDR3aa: CASSLGGVLLDEQFF; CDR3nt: TGCGCCAGCAGCTTGGGAGGGGTATTACTAGATGAGCAGTTCTTC
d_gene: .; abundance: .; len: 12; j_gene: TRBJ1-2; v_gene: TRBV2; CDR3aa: CASTRENYGYTF; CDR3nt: TGTGCCAGCACGAGGGAGAACTATGGCTACACCTTC
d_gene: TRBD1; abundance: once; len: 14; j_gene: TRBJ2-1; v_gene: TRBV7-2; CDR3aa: CASSLQGAYNEQFF; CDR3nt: TGTGCCAGCAGCTTACAGGGGGCCTACAATGAGCAGTTCTTC
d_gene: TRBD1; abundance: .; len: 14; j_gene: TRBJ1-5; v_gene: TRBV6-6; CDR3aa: CASSPTGGGQPQHF; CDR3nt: TGTGCCAGCAGTCCGACAGGGGGCGGACAGCCCCAGCATTTT
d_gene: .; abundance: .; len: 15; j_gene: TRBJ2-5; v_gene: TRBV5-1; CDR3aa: CASSLVGGLQETQYF; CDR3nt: TGCGCCAGCAGCTTGGTCGGGGGCCTCCAAGAGACCCAGTACTTC
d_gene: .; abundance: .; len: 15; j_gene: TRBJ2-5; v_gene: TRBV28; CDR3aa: CASSQARGRRETQYF; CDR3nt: TGTGCCAGCAGCCAAGCACGGGGGCGTCGGGAGACCCAGTACTTC
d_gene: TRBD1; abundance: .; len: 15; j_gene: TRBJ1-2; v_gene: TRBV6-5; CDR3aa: CASSYDWTGGRGYTF; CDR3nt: TGTGCCAGCAGTTACGATTGGACAGGAGGGAGAGGCTACACCTTC
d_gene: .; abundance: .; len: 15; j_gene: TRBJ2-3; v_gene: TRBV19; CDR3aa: CASRDSRLSTDTQYF; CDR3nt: TGTGCCAGCAGGGACTCACGACTTAGCACAGATACGCAGTATTTT
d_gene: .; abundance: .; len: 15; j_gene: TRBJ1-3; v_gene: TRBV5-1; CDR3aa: CASSLGILSGNTIYF; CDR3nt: TGCGCCAGCAGCTTGGGGATTCTCTCTGGAAACACCATATATTTT
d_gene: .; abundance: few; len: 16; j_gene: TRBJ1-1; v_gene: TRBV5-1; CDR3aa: CASSLGVGGMNTEAFF; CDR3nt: TGCGCCAGCAGCTTGGGTGTCGGGGGAATGAACACTGAAGCTTTCTTT
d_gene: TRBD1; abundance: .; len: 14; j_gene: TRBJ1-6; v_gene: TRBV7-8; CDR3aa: CASSLTGGYSPLHF; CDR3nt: TGTGCCAGCAGCTTGACAGGGGGATATTCACCCCTCCACTTT
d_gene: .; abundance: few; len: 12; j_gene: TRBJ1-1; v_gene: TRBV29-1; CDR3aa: CSVDRGNTEAFF; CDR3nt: TGCAGCGTTGATCGGGGGAACACTGAAGCTTTCTTT
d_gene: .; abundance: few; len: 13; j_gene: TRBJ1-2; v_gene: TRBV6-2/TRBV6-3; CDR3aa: CASSYTDNYGYTF; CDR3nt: TGTGCCAGCAGTTACACAGACAACTATGGCTACACCTTC
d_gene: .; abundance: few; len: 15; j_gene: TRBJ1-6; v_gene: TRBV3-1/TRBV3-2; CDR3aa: CASSQLWDSNSPLHF; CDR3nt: TGTGCCAGCAGCCAACTATGGGACTCCAATTCACCCCTCCACTTT
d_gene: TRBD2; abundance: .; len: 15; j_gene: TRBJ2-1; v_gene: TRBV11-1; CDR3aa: CACQTSGGAYNEQFF; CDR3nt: TGTGCCTGCCAGACTAGCGGGGGAGCCTACAATGAGCAGTTCTTC
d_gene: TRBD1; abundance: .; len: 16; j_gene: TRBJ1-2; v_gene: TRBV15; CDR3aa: CATSRGTGGRVYGYTF; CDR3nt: TGTGCCACCAGCAGAGGCACAGGGGGCAGAGTCTATGGCTACACCTTC
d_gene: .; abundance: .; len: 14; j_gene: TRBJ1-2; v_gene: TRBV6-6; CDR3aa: CASKGLGTNYGYTF; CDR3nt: TGTGCCAGCAAAGGATTAGGGACTAACTATGGCTACACCTTC
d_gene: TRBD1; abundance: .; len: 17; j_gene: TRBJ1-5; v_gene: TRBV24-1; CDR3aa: CATSDQQGFGFSQPQHF; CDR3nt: TGTGCCACCAGTGACCAACAGGGGTTTGGGTTCAGCCAGCCCCAGCATTTT
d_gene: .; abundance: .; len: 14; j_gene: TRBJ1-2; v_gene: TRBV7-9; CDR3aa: CASSLGPPNYGYTF; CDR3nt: TGTGCCAGCAGCTTAGGTCCGCCTAACTATGGCTACACCTTC
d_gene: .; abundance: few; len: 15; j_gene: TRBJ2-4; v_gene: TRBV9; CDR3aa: CASSVGGEAKNIQYF; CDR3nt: TGTGCCAGCAGCGTAGGGGGGGAGGCCAAAAACATTCAGTACTTC
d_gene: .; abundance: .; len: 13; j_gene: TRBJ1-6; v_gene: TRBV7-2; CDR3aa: CASEKDGNSPLHF; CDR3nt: TGTGCCAGCGAAAAGGACGGTAATTCACCCCTCCACTTT
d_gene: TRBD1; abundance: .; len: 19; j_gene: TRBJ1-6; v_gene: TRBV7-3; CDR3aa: CASSRTGPGQGASNSPLHF; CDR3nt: TGTGCCAGCAGCCGAACAGGGCCGGGACAGGGGGCAAGTAATTCACCCCTCCACTTT
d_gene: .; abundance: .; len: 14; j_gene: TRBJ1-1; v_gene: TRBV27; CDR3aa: CASVGWGRDTEAFF; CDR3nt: TGTGCCAGCGTTGGATGGGGGCGGGACACTGAAGCTTTCTTT
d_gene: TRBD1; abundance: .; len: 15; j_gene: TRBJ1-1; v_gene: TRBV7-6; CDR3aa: CASSPGTGPNTEAFF; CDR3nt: TGTGCCAGCAGCCCTGGGACAGGCCCGAACACTGAAGCTTTCTTT
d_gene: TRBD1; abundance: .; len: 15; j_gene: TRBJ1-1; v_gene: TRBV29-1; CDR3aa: CSAEKVGQLNTEAFF; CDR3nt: TGCAGCGCTGAAAAGGTGGGACAGCTGAACACTGAAGCTTTCTTT
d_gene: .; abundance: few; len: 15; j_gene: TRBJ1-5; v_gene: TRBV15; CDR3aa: CATSRGVGSNQPQHF; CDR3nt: TGTGCCACCAGCAGAGGGGTGGGCAGCAATCAGCCCCAGCATTTT
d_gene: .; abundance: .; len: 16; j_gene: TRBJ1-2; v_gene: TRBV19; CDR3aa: CASQMGRFGTDYGYTF; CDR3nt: TGTGCCAGTCAAATGGGGAGGTTTGGGACTGACTATGGCTACACCTTC
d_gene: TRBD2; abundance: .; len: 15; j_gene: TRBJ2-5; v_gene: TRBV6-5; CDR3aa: CASTEGLAGGWTQYF; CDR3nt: TGTGCCAGCACCGAAGGACTAGCGGGGGGGTGGACCCAGTACTTC
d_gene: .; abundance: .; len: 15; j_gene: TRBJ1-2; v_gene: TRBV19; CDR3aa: CASSIQSGSGYGYTF; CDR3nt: TGTGCCAGTAGTATCCAAAGTGGATCCGGCTATGGCTACACCTTC
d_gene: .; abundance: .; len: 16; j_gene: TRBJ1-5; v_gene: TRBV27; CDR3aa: CASSLGWGNGNQPQHF; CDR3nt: TGTGCCAGCAGTTTAGGTTGGGGTAACGGCAATCAGCCCCAGCATTTT
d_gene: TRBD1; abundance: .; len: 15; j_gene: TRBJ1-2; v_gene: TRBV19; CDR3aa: CASSPRTGMGYGYTF; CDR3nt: TGTGCCAGTAGTCCGAGGACAGGGATGGGCTATGGCTACACCTTC
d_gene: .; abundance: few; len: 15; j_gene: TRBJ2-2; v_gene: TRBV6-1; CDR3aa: CASSENPGSTGELFF; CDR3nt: TGTGCCAGCAGTGAAAATCCAGGGTCAACCGGGGAGCTGTTTTTT
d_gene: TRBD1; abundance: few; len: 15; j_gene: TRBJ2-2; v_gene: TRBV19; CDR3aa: CASTSGQGYTGELFF; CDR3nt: TGTGCCAGTACCTCGGGACAGGGCTACACCGGGGAGCTGTTTTTT
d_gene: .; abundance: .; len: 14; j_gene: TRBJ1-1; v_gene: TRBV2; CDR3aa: CASSELQTGTEAFF; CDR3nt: TGTGCCAGCAGTGAGCTCCAGACAGGCACTGAAGCTTTCTTT
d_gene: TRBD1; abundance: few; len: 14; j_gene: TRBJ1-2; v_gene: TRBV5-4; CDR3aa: CASSLPGQNFVYTF; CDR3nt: TGTGCCAGCAGCTTACCGGGACAGAATTTCGTCTACACCTTC
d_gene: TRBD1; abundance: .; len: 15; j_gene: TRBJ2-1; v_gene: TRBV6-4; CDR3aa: CASSVGQGNYNEQFF; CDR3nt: TGTGCCAGCAGTGTGGGACAGGGCAACTACAATGAGCAGTTCTTC
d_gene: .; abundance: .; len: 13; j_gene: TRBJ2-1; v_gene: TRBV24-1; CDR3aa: CATSDSGFDEQFF; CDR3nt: TGTGCCACCAGTGATTCCGGGTTCGATGAGCAGTTCTTC
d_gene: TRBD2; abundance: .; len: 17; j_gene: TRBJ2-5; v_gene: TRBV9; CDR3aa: CASSVGPSGGAQETQYF; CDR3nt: TGTGCCAGCAGCGTAGGCCCTAGCGGGGGGGCACAAGAGACCCAGTACTTC
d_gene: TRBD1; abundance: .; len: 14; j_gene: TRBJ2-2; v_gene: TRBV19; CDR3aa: CATTGQGNTGELFF; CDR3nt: TGTGCCACCACGGGACAGGGGAACACCGGGGAGCTGTTTTTT
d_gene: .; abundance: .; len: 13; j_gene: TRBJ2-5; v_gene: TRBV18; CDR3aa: CASSPGYQETQYF; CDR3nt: TGTGCCAGCTCACCAGGGTATCAAGAGACCCAGTACTTC
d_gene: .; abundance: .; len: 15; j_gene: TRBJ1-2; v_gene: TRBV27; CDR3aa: CASSLLGRSNYGYTF; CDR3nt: TGTGCCAGCAGTTTATTGGGCAGATCAAACTATGGCTACACCTTC
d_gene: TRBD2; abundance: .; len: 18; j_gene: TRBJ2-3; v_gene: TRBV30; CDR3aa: CAWSAPALAGGRTDTQYF; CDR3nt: TGTGCCTGGAGTGCCCCGGCACTAGCGGGGGGGCGCACAGATACGCAGTATTTT
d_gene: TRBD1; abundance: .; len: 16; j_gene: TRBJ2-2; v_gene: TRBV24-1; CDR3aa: CATEDRGLLRTGELFF; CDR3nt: TGTGCCACCGAAGACAGGGGGCTGCTTCGCACCGGGGAGCTGTTTTTT
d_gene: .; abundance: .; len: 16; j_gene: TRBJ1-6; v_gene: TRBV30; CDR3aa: CAWTPARTQDNSPLHF; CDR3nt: TGTGCCTGGACCCCCGCCCGGACTCAAGATAATTCACCCCTCCACTTT
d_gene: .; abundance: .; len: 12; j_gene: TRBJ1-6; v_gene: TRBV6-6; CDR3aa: CSTAADNSPLHF; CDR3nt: TGTTCCACCGCGGCCGATAATTCACCCCTCCACTTT
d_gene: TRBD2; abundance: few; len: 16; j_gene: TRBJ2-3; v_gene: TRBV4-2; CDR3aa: CASSVRGGISTDTQYF; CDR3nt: TGTGCCAGCAGTGTGCGGGGGGGCATCAGCACAGATACGCAGTATTTT
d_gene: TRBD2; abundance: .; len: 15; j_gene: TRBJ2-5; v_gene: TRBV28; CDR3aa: CASSLTSGGQETQYF; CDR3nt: TGTGCCAGCAGCCTGACTAGCGGGGGACAAGAGACCCAGTACTTC
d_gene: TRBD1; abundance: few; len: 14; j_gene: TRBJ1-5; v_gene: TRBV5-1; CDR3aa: CASSLQQGGQPQHF; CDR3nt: TGCGCCAGCAGCTTACAGCAGGGGGGCCAGCCCCAGCATTTT